These T cell receptor beta chains were read from a single sample in a study of CD8 T cells in Susac syndrome. One entry per CDR3 protein results from TCRdb running MiXCR on the immunoSEQ multiplex PCR reads. This sample carries 150,000 to 160,000 distinct CDR3 sequences, 95% to 96% of them seen once, and the ten largest clones take approximately 0.15%. Sequenced material: CD8+ T cells from PBMCs. Every receptor here comes from a human donor with multiple sclerosis. The conserved cysteine and the conserved F or W are not part of the CDR3 here. Not all rows give a size; the values are once, few, many and, for expanded clones, a class.

clone_size j_call v_call cdr3_length cdr3_aa
NA TRBJ2-1 TRBV27 13 ASSPSGSGYNEQF
NA TRBJ2-7 TRBV5-4 13 ASSLGRGTAYEQY
NA TRBJ2-1 TRBV20-1 12 SAPGSGEYNEQF
NA TRBJ2-3 TRBV11-2 13 ASSLAGALADTQY
NA TRBJ2-5 TRBV29-1 10 SVEGLAETQY
NA TRBJ1-1 TRBV7-9 14 ASSLRSGVVDTEAF
NA TRBJ2-3 TRBV30 8 AFLTDTQY
NA TRBJ1-2 TRBV19 10 ACTSANYGYT
NA TRBJ2-1 TRBV20-1 11 SADGLLGNEQF
NA TRBJ2-1 TRBV20-1 12 SAGGGGAYNEQF
NA TRBJ2-1 TRBV14 11 ASSQWDDNEQF
NA TRBJ2-1 TRBV7-6 11 ASSEIRVNEQF
NA TRBJ2-3 TRBV12-3/TRBV12-4 12 ASTLGLSTDTQY
NA TRBJ2-7 TRBV3-1 12 ASSQVGASNEQY
NA TRBJ2-1 TRBV4-1 15 ASSQSGSPMSYNEQF
NA TRBJ2-1 TRBV24-1 11 ATRTGPHNEQF
NA TRBJ1-5 TRBV7-6 11 ASSSSYNQPQH
NA TRBJ2-7 TRBV12-3/TRBV12-4 11 ASSSPHSYEQY
NA TRBJ2-1 TRBV4-2 10 ASSEGGNEQF
NA TRBJ2-3 TRBV12-3/TRBV12-4 13 ASVVEGVLTDTQY
NA TRBJ1-6 TRBV2 15 ASRDRQRSSYNSPLH
NA TRBJ1-1 TRBV27 13 ASSLGMGPNTEAF
once TRBJ2-1 TRBV15 11 ATSSVLAVEQF
NA TRBJ1-1 TRBV29-1 11 SVSEPWDTEAF
NA TRBJ1-2 TRBV29-1 10 SVEGGEIGYT
NA TRBJ2-3 TRBV9 12 ASSVEGLTDTQY
NA TRBJ2-2 TRBV7-9 12 ASSSQTGSGELF
NA TRBJ2-1 TRBV30 11 AWSVGGMGEQF
NA TRBJ2-6 TRBV6-2/TRBV6-3 17 ASSFVPGQGAPGANVLT
NA TRBJ1-5 TRBV15 12 ATRTGRSNQPQH
once TRBJ1-1 TRBV29-1 13 SARGDSHMNTEAF
NA TRBJ1-1 TRBV9 9 ASHRVDEAF
once TRBJ2-3 TRBV9 13 ASSESGGAGDTQY
NA TRBJ2-1 TRBV30 15 AWAGLPGLAGDNEQF
NA TRBJ2-5 TRBV20-1 12 SARDRGGRETQY